The 11 T cell receptor beta chains below were found in one sample sequenced in a study of regulatory dendritic cells for organ transplantation. The assay was immunoSEQ multiplex PCR, and TCRdb's table has in-frame clones only and misses some. Of about 29,000 clones in the sample, around 83% were seen once. Specimen: naive CD4+ T cells from blood. Subset in this sample: CD45RA+ naive T cells. The receptors derive from a human donor in good health.

The rearrangement uses TRBV6-5 and TRBJ2-3, with a weak D call TRBD2 (6 bases). This CDR3 region has 14 residues. Germline CDR1 reads MNHEY; CDR2 reads SVGAGI. The ends were cut back, 1 base at V and 5 bases at J, with 10 bases in the middle. The CDR3 loop is CASSYLLAGDTQYF. For the CDR3, the DNA is TGTGCCAGCAGTTACTTACTAGCTGGAGATACGCAGTATTTT.

The V and J genes are TRBV19 and TRBJ1-1, with D maybe TRBD1 (6 bases). The germline V and J ends were trimmed by 6 bases and 3 bases, with 17 bases remaining between them. The CDR3 runs 15 residues. Germline assignment: CDR1 LNHDA and CDR2 SQIVND (reference sequence). The CDR3 DNA is TGTGCCAGTAGGACCTATGAGGGGGGGGACACTGAAGCTTTCTTT. It specifies CASRTYEGGDTEAFF.

This clone was counted a few times. The chain couples TRBV28 to TRBJ1-1, with D unresolved. Trimming left V 6 bases short and J 4 bases short, with 6 bases between. Germline assignment: CDR1 MDHEN and CDR2 SYDVKM. This CDR3 region has 11 residues. Here the CDR3 DNA reads TGTGCCAGCAGCCTTAGCACTGAAGCTTTCTTT. Translating gives CASSLSTEAFF.

The J gene is TRBJ1-6, the V gene TRBV19; 10 bases map to TRBD1. Germline V gives CDR1 LNHDA, CDR2 SQIVND (reference sequence). The CDR3 sequence is 15 residues long. V trimming: 5 bases; J trimming: 10 bases; junction bases outside the gene matches: 8. DNA for the CDR3: TGTGCCAGTAGTTACGACAGGGGGCCAGAGTCACCCCTCCACTTT. Amino acid sequence: CASSYDRGPESPLHF.

V and J are TRBV7-2 and TRBJ2-5; TRBD2 is a possible D gene (6 bases). The V gene's germline CDR1 is SGHTA and CDR2 FQGNSA. Trimming removed 5 bases at V and 9 bases at J, with 22 bases between. The CDR3 covers 15 residues. CDR3 in amino acids: CASSPRDSHWGAQYF. DNA of the CDR3: TGTGCCAGCAGCCCGAGGGACTCCCATTGGGGGGCCCAGTACTTC.

The sample holds a few counts of this clone. This chain connects TRBV6-6 to TRBJ2-7, with D hard to call. V lost 4 bases and J 3 bases, leaving 7 bases between the germline ends. Germline CDR1 reads MNHNY; CDR2 reads SVGAGI (reference sequence). This CDR3 contains 12 residues. CDR3 sequence (DNA): TGTGCCAGCAGTTCTCGACTCTACGAGCAGTACTTC. Its protein product is CASSSRLYEQYF.

This chain joins TRBV10-3 and TRBJ2-2, with 10 bases aligning to TRBD2. CDR3 size: 16 residues. J gave up 0 bases and V 4 bases, and 2 bases lay outside the gene matches. The germline V gene encodes CDR1 ENHRY and CDR2 SYGVKD. The CDR3 protein is CAISASGGPNTGELFF. CDR3 bases: TGTGCCATCAGTGCTAGCGGGGGTCCGAACACCGGGGAGCTGTTTTTT.

This chain links TRBV4-2 with TRBJ1-1; the D gene is possibly TRBD1 (5 bases). The V gene's germline CDR1 is LGHNA and CDR2 YNFKEQ. The CDR3 sequence is 15 residues long. Deletions cut 1 base from V and 6 bases from J, with 15 bases between. The DNA for the CDR3 is TGTGCCAGCAGCCAAGGATCGGGAGAAGGGGCTGAAGCTTTCTTT. It codes for CASSQGSGEGAEAFF.

V gene TRBV5-6 combines with J gene TRBJ2-3; D is possibly TRBD2 (6 bases). The CDR3 covers 14 residues. Germline CDR1 and CDR2: SGHDT and YYEEEE. Trimming left V 5 bases short and J 3 bases short, with 13 bases between. This chain's CDR3 is CASSRGFTTDTQYF. CDR3 DNA: TGTGCCAGCAGTCGGGGGTTTACGACAGATACGCAGTATTTT.

V and J are TRBV15 and TRBJ1-5, with 7 bases identical to TRBD1. The CDR3 is made up of 18 amino acids. Germline loops: CDR1 LNHNV, CDR2 YYDKDF (reference sequence). J lost 0 bases, V lost 4 bases, and 12 bases had no gene match. The CDR3 DNA reads as TGTGCCACCAGCACCTCAACAGGGGCCATCTCTAGCAATCAGCCCCAGCATTTT. Protein: CATSTSTGAISSNQPQHF.

This clone was detected only once. The chain links TRBV5-4 to TRBJ2-2; no clear D. Germline loops: CDR1 SGHNT, CDR2 YYREEE (reference sequence). The CDR3 has 15 amino acids. V was shortened by 0 bases and J by 1 base, with 7 bases between the two germline ends. In DNA form, the CDR3 reads TGTGCCAGCAGCTTGGAAGGAGAGAACACCGGGGAGCTGTTTTTT. It encodes CASSLEGENTGELFF.